Below, 9 T cell receptor beta chains from the same sample are listed, as sequenced in a study of shared clonotypes between healthy human individuals. Sequencing used immunoSEQ multiplex PCR; TCRdb keeps in-frame clones, though not all of them. The table records roughly 410,000 clones, roughly 96% of them present only once. Sequencing used memory CD8+ T cells sorted from blood. Described subset: CD45RO+ cells pooled with CCR7-negative TemRA cells. These receptors were taken from a man aged 25 to 40 in good health.

V is TRBV16 and J is TRBJ1-5; D remains unclear. Germline V lookup: CDR1 KGHSY, CDR2 FQNENV. The CDR3 has 13 residues. V was clipped by 2 bases and J by 2 bases, with 4 bases between them. In nucleotides, the CDR3 is TGTGCCAGCAGCCAAGGTGGCAATCAGCCCCAGCATTTT. This encodes CASSQGGNQPQHF. Drawing the rest from reference TRBV16 and TRBJ1-5, the complete variable domain is GEEVAQTPKHLVRGEGQKAKLYCAPIKGHSYVFWYQQVLKNEFKFLISFQNENVFDETGMPKERFSAKCLPNSPCSLEIQATKLEDSAVYFCASSQGGNQPQHFGDGTRLSIL.

CDR3 in DNA: TGTGCCAGCAGCTTGGATTGGCGAGGGCCAAACACTGAAGCTTTCTTT. Its translation is CASSLDWRGPNTEAFF. The rearrangement joins TRBV5-6 to TRBJ1-1; D remains unclear. Trimming took off 0 bases at V and 2 bases at J, with 14 bases between the two ends. This CDR3 has 16 amino acids. Germline CDR1 and CDR2: SGHDT and YYEEEE.

The chain uses TRBV5-4 and TRBJ2-7; D might be TRBD1 (6 bases). Per germline, CDR1 SGHNT and CDR2 YYREEE (reference sequence). Trimming pared 5 bases from V and 4 bases from J, leaving 13 bases between. This CDR3 is built from 13 residues. In DNA, the CDR3 is TGTGCCAGCAGTCCCGGACAGATTTACGAGCAGTACTTC. It specifies CASSPGQIYEQYF.

V is TRBV6-5 and J is TRBJ1-6, with D perhaps matching TRBD1 (6 bases). Germline V gene data show CDR1 as MNHEY and CDR2 as SVGAGI. V was trimmed by 2 bases and J by 10 bases, leaving 9 bases between them. This CDR3 is built from 13 residues. CDR3: CASSYGGGSPLHF. In DNA, the CDR3 is TGTGCCAGCAGTTACGGAGGGGGGTCACCCCTCCACTTT.

As regards this clone: The sample holds other DNA sequences that translate to the same CDR3. The gene calls are TRBV6-5 and TRBJ1-3, with a tentative D call TRBD1 (5 bases). The V end was cut by 0 bases, the J end by 1 base, with 7 bases between. CDR1 and CDR2 from the germline V gene are MNHEY and SVGAGI. CDR3 length: 15 amino acids. The CDR3 nucleotides read TGTGCCAGCAGTTACTCAGGGGAATCTGGAAACACCATATATTTT. It specifies CASSYSGESGNTIYF.

The chain joins TRBV19 to TRBJ2-1; D gene ambiguous. The CDR3 is made up of 15 amino acids. V shed 7 bases and J shed 4 bases, with 17 bases lying between them. The germline V gene has CDR1 LNHDA and CDR2 SQIVND (reference sequence). The CDR3 nucleotides read TGTGCCAGTAAAATGGGGTGGACCCAATACAATGAGCAGTTCTTC. It translates to CASKMGWTQYNEQFF.

The V call is TRBV4-1, the J call TRBJ2-1, with 9 bases lining up with TRBD2. The V segment lost 4 bases and the J segment 4 bases; nucleotides outside the gene matches: 5. There are 15 residues in the CDR3. Germline V gives CDR1 MGHRA, CDR2 YSYEKL. CDR3 sequence (DNA): TGCGCCAGCAGCCGTACTAGCGGGCCGTACAATGAGCAGTTCTTC. Translation: CASSRTSGPYNEQFF.

The chain couples TRBV28 to TRBJ2-5; unclear D gene. The germline V and J ends were trimmed by 5 bases and 6 bases, with 13 bases remaining between them. The CDR3 extends over 13 amino acids. Germline lookup yields CDR1 MDHEN and CDR2 SYDVKM. The CDR3 region is CASSDNVPKTQYF. The CDR3 coding sequence is TGTGCCAGCAGTGACAACGTACCGAAGACCCAGTACTTC.

The chain uses TRBV5-1 and TRBJ2-1; D ambiguous. This CDR3 region has 13 residues. V was trimmed by 6 bases and J by 0 bases, leaving 7 bases between them. Germline CDR1 and CDR2: SGHRS and YFSETQ. CDR3 region: CASTLSSYNEQFF. The CDR3 region has the DNA TGCGCCAGCACCCTTAGCTCCTACAATGAGCAGTTCTTC.